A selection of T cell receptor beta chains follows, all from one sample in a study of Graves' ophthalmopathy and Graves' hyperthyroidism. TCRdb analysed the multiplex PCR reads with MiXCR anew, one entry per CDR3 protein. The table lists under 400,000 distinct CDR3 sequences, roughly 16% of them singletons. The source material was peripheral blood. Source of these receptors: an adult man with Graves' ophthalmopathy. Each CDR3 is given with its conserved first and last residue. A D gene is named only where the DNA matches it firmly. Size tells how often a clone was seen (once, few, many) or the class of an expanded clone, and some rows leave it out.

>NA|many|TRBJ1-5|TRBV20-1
TGCAGTGCTCACCCGGGGCAGAGCAATCAGCCCCAGCATTTT
CSAHPGQSNQPQHF
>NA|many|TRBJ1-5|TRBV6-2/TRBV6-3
TGTGCCAGCAGTTACTCTATGGGAGGTCAGCCCCAGCATTTT
CASSYSMGGQPQHF
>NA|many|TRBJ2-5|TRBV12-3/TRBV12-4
TGTGCCAGCAGTTTAGCGGGTACCGAGACCCAGTACTTC
CASSLAGTETQYF
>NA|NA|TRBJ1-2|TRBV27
TGTGCCAGCAGCCCCGGAGGGTACGTTAGTGGCTACACCTTC
CASSPGGYVSGYTF
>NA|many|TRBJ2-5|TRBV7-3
TGTGCCAGCAGCTTGGACAGTAACCAAGAGACCCAGTACTTC
CASSLDSNQETQYF
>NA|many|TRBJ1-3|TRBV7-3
TGTGCCAGCAGTCAGACCGGGCCCTCGTCAGGAAACACCATATATTTT
CASSQTGPSSGNTIYF
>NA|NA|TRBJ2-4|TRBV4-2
TGTGCCAGCAGCCAATTTGGTCCGATCATTCAGTACTTC
CASSQFGPIIQYF
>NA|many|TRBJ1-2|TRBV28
TGTGCCAGCAGTCCGACGGGACCGAGGATCTATGGCTACACCTTC
CASSPTGPRIYGYTF
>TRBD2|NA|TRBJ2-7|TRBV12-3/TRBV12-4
TGTGCCAGCAGTTTAGAGACTAGCGGCCGCTACGAGCAGTACTTC
CASSLETSGRYEQYF
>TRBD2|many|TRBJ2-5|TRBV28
TGTGCCAGCAGACCGGGACTAGAAAGGAGAGCGACCCAGTACTTC
CASRPGLERRATQYF
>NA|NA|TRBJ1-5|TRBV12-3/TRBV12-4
TGTGCCAGCAGCCGAAAAGGGGGAACTCAACCCCAGCTTTTT
CASSRKGGTQPQLF
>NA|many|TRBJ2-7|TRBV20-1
TGCAGTGCTTTAGTCCCCGCCAGGGGCTACGAGCAGTACTTC
CSALVPARGYEQYF
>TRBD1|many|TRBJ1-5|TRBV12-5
TGTGCTAGTGGTTTGCCCCCGGGACAGGGGGCGTCTGGCAATCAGCCCCAGCATTTT
CASGLPPGQGASGNQPQHF
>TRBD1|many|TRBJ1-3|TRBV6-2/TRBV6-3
TGTGCCAGCAGTTACGAGTCCGGGACAGGGACTGGAAACACCATATATTTT
CASSYESGTGTGNTIYF
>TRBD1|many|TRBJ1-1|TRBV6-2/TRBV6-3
TGTGCCAGCAGCCCGGGACAGGGGATCACTGAAGCTTTCTTT
CASSPGQGITEAFF
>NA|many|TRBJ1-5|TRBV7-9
TGTGCCAGCAACTCTGACACCTATAGCAATCAGCCCCAGCATTTT
CASNSDTYSNQPQHF
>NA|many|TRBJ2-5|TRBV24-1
TGTGCCACCAGTGATTTTGCGGCGTACCAAGAGACCCAGTACTTC
CATSDFAAYQETQYF
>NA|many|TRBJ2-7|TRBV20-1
TGCAGTGCTAGAGATCTAGCCAGGATGACGTACGAGCAGTACTTC
CSARDLARMTYEQYF
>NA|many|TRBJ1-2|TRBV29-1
TGCAGCGTTGACCCCCGGAACTATGGCTACACCTTC
CSVDPRNYGYTF
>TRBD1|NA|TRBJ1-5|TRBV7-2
TGTGCCAGCAGCTACAGACAGGGGGTGGGGGAGACCCAGCATTTT
CASSYRQGVGETQHF
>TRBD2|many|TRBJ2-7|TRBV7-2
TGTGCCAGCAGCATTAGCGGGGGGTACTCCTACGAGCAGTACTTC
CASSISGGYSYEQYF
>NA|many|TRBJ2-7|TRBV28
TGTGCCAGCAGTTCTGCGGGGGCTAGCTCCTACGAGCAGTACTTC
CASSSAGASSYEQYF
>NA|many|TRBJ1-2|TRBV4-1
TGCGCCAGCAGCCAAGTTGAAAACTATGGCTACACCTTC
CASSQVENYGYTF
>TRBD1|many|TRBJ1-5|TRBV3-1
TGTGCCAGCAGCCAAGGCAGGGGGCCTCGAAATCAGCCCCAGCATTTT
CASSQGRGPRNQPQHF
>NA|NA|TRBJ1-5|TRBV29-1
TGCAGCGTTGAAGATATGACCTTCAGGGATAGCAATCAGCCCCAGCATTTT
CSVEDMTFRDSNQPQHF
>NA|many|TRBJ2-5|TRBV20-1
TGCAGTGCTAGAGGAGGGGCATCCAAAGAGACCCAGTACTTC
CSARGGASKETQYF
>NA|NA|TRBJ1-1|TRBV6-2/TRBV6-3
TGTGCCAGCAGCTCCGGACGGTATGAAGCTTTCTTT
CASSSGRYEAFF
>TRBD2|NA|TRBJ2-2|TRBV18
TGTGCCAGCTCAGCGACTAGCGGGAGGGCCTACACCGGGGAGCTGTTTTTT
CASSATSGRAYTGELFF
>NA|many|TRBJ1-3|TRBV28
TGTGCCAGCAGTTTACTACTAGGGGCCCACTCTGGAAACACCATATATTTT
CASSLLLGAHSGNTIYF
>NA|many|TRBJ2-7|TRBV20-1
TGCAGTGTCAGGGACTCCTACGAGCAGTACTTC
CSVRDSYEQYF
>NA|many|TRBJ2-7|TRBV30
TGTGCCTGGCTCGACAAAGCCCTCGTCTCCCTTTCAACCCGGGGGGAGCAGTACTTC
CAWLDKALVSLSTRGEQYF
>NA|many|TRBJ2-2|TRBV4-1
TGCGCCAGCAGCCGTTCAAGCCCCACAGGGCCCGGGGAGCTGTTTTTT
CASSRSSPTGPGELFF
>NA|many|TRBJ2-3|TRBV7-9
TGTGCCAGCAGCTTAGAGTGGACAGATACGCAGTATTTT
CASSLEWTDTQYF
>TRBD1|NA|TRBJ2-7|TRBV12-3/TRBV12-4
TGTGCCAGCAGACAGGGGGTAAGCGAGCAGTACTTC
CASRQGVSEQYF
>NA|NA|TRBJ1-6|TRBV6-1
TGTGCCAGCAGTGCCCAGTCGAATTCACCCCTCCACTTT
CASSAQSNSPLHF
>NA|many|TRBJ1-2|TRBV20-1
TGCAGTGCTAGAGATCGTTATGGCTACACCTTC
CSARDRYGYTF
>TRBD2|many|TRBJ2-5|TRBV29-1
TGCAGCGTACCGACTAGCGGGAGGGCGAAGACCCAGTACTTC
CSVPTSGRAKTQYF
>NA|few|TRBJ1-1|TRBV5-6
TGTGCCAGCAGTCCAGGGGTTGCTGAAGCTTTCTTT
CASSPGVAEAFF
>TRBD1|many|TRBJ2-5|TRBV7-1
TGTGCCAGCACTCCGACTCTGGGGGCCTCCGGGACAGGTCGTGCGGAGCGGTACCAAGAGACCCAGTACTTC
CASTPTLGASGTGRAERYQETQYF
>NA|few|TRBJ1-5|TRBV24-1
TGTGCCACCAGTCGGGGGAACAATCAGCCCCAGCATTTT
CATSRGNNQPQHF
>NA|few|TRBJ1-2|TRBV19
TGTGCCAGTACTTTTGTCGGGGGGGGCTTTGGCTACACCTTC
CASTFVGGGFGYTF
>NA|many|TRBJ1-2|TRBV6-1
TGTGCCAGCAGTGAAGCGGGGAGGTGGGGCTACACCTTC
CASSEAGRWGYTF
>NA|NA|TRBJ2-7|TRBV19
TGTGCCAGTAGTCTTACAGTGATAGGAGCCTACGAGCAGTGCTTC
CASSLTVIGAYEQCF
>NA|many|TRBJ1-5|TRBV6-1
TGTGCCAGCAGCCCAGAACAGGGAAAAAATCAGCCCCAGCATTTT
CASSPEQGKNQPQHF
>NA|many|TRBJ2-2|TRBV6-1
TGTGCCAGCAGTGAAGCGGCCTGGAACACCGGGGAGCTGTTTTTT
CASSEAAWNTGELFF
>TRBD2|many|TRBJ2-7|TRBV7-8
TGTGCCAGCAGCTACGGACTAGCGTATACTTACGAGCAGTACTTC
CASSYGLAYTYEQYF
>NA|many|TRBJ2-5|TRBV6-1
TGTGCCAGCAGCCCTAATTTCAATGATGGAGAGACCCAGTACTTC
CASSPNFNDGETQYF
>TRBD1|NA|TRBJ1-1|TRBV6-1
TGTGCCAGCAGAACGGCAGGGGGCTTGGACACTGAAGCTTTCTTT
CASRTAGGLDTEAFF
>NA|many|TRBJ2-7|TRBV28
TGTGCCAGCAGCCCCGGGGACGGCTCCTACGAGCAGTACTTC
CASSPGDGSYEQYF
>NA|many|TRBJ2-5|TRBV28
TGTGCCAGCAGTTTACCCTCCCGGGGAGAGACCCAGTACTTC
CASSLPSRGETQYF
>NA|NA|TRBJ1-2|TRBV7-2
TGTGCCAGCAGCTTAGAGACAGCGAACTATGGCTACACCTTC
CASSLETANYGYTF
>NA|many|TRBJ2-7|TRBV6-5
TGTGCCAGCAGTTACCTTAAACCGGGAGACTACGAGCAGTACTTC
CASSYLKPGDYEQYF
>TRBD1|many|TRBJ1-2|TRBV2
TGTGCCAGCAGTGGGCCTGGGACAGGCAACTATGGCTACACCTTC
CASSGPGTGNYGYTF
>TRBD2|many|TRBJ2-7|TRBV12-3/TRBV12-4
TGTGCCAGCAGTTTAGTAGCCTCACTAGCGGGTTACGACGAGCAGTACTTC
CASSLVASLAGYDEQYF